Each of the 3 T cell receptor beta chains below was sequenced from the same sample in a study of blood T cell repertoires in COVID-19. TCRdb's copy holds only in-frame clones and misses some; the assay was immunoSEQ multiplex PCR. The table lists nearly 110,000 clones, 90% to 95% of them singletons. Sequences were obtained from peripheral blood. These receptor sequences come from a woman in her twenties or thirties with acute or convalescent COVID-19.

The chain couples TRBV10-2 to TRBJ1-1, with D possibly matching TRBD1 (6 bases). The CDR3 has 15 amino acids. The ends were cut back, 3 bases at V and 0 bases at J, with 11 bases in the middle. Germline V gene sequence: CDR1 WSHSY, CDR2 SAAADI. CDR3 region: CASSDNRDLNTEAFF. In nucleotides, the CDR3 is TGCGCCAGCAGTGACAACAGGGACCTGAACACTGAAGCTTTCTTT.

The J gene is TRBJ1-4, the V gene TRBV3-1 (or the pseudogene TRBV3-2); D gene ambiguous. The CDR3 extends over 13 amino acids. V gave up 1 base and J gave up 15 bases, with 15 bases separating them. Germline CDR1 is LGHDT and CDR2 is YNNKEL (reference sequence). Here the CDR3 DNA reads TGTGCCAGCAGCCAAGCCCGAAGCGTGGTCGTGTTTTTT. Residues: CASSQARSVVVFF.

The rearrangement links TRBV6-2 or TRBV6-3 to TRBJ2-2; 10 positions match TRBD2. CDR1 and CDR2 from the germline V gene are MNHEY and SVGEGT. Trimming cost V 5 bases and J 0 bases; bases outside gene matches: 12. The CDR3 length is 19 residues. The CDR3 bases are TGTGCCAGCAGTCCCGTAGCGGGGGGACCGTTCGCGAACACCGGGGAGCTGTTTTTT. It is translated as CASSPVAGGPFANTGELFF.